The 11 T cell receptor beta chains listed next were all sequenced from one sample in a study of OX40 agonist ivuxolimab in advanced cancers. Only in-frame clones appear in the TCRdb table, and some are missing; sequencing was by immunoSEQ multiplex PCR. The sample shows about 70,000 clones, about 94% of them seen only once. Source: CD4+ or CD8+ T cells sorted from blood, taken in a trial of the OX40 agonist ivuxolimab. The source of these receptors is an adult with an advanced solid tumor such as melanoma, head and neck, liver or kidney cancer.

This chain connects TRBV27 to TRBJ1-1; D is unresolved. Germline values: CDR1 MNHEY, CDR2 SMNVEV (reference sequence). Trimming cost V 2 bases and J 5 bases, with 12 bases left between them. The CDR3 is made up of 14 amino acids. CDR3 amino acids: CASSLAPATTEAFF. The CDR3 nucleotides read TGTGCCAGCAGTTTAGCGCCGGCCACGACTGAAGCTTTCTTT.

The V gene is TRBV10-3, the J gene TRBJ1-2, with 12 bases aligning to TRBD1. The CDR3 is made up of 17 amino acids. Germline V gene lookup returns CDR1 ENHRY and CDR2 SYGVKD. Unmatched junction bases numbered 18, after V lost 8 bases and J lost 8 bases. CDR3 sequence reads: CAIPAVMGTGGARGYTF. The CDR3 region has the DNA TGTGCCATCCCGGCCGTCATGGGGACAGGGGGCGCCCGGGGCTACACCTTC.

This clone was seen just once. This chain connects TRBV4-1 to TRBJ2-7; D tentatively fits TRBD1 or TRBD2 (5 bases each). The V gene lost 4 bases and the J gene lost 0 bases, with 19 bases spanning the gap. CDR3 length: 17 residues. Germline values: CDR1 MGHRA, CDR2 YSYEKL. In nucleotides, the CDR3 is TGCGCCAGCAGCCCAGAACCGGGACGGAGCTTCTCCTACGAGCAGTACTTC. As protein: CASSPEPGRSFSYEQYF.

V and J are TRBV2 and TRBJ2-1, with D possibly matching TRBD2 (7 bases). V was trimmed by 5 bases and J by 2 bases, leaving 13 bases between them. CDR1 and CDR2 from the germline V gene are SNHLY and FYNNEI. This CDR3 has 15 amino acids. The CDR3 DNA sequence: TGTGCCAGCAGTTCTGGGGGGGGCCCCTACAATGAGCAGTTCTTC. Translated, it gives CASSSGGGPYNEQFF. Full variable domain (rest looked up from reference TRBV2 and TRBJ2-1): EPEVTQTPSHQVTQMGQEVILRCVPISNHLYFYWYRQILGQKVEFLVSFYNNEISEKSEIFDDQFSVERPDGSNFTLKIRSTKLEDSAMYFCASSSGGGPYNEQFFGPGTRLTVL.

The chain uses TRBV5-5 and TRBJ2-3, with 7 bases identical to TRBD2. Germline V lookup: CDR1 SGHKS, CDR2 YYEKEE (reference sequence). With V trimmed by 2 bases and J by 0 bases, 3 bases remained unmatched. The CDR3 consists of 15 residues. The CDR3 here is CASSLSGDSTDTQYF. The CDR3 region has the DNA TGTGCCAGCAGCTTAAGCGGGGATAGCACAGATACGCAGTATTTT.

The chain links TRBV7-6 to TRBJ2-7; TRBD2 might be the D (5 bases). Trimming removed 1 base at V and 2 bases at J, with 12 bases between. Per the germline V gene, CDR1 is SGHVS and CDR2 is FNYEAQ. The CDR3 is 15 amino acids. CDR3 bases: TGTGCCAGCAGCTTAGAGGGAGAGTCCCCCTACGAGCAGTACTTC. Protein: CASSLEGESPYEQYF.

The CDR3 DNA reads TGTGCCAGCAGCGTAGAAGGGACAGCGATTTACGAGCAGTACTTC. It is translated as CASSVEGTAIYEQYF. This chain links TRBV9 with TRBJ2-7, with 7 bases identical to TRBD1. The CDR3 length is 15 residues. V was pared by 0 bases and J by 4 bases, with 7 bases of the junction left unmatched. Germline lookup yields CDR1 SGDLS and CDR2 YYNGEE.

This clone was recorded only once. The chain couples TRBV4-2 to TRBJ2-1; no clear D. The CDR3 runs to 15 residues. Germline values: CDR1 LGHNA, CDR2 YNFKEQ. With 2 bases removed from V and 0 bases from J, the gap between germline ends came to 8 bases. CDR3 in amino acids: CASSQNRGSYNEQFF. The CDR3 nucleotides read TGTGCCAGCAGCCAAAACAGAGGCTCCTACAATGAGCAGTTCTTC.

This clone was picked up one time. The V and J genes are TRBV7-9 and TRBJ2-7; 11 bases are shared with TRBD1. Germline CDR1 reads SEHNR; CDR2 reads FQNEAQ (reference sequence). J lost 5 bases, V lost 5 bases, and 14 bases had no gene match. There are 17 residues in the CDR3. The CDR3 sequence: CASSDYLDGTGGNEQYF. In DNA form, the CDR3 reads TGTGCCAGCAGCGACTATCTCGACGGGACAGGGGGGAACGAGCAGTACTTC.

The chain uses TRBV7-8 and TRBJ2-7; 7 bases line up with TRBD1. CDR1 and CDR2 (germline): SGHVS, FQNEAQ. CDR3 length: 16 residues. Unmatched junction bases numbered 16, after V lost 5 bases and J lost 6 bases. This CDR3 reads CASSPNPRGSGSEQYF. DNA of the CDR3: TGTGCCAGCAGCCCAAACCCCAGGGGGTCGGGGAGCGAGCAGTACTTC.

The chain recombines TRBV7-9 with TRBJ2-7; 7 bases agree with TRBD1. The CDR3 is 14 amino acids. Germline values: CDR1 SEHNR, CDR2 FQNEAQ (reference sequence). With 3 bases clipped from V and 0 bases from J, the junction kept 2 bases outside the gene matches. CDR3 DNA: TGTGCCAGCAGCTTGACAGGGACCTCCTACGAGCAGTACTTC. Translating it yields CASSLTGTSYEQYF.